This T cell receptor beta chain was documented in a study of regulatory T cells in long-lasting Graves disease (dated by TCRdb to the early 2020s). Some background on the complete study: To count as having persistent Graves' disease, a patient had to have received antithyroid drug treatment for over 5 years with TSH receptor autoantibodies remaining persistently positive. Peripheral blood TCR sequencing and RNA sequencing compared persistent Graves' disease patients with newly diagnosed Graves' disease patients. The study took place in China and was registered as a clinical trial. A total of around 35 samples underwent TCR sequencing, from around 13 patients with persistent Graves' disease and 20 or so patients with newly diagnosed Graves' disease. Persistent Graves' disease patients in the clinical cohort had taken antithyroid drugs for about 10.3 years on average. General study outcomes and caveats: Compared with newly diagnosed patients, patients with persistent Graves' disease had lower TCR Shannon entropy and fewer highly expanded clones, which suggests clonal expansion. Sequencing and analysis were restricted to the TCR beta chain. A larger number of public clonotypes was shared among persistent patients (approximately 3,000) than among newly diagnosed patients (roughly 980). The authors acknowledged the small sample size as a limitation that may reduce accuracy. Because the primary lesion, thyroid tissue, could not be accessed, the study looked at peripheral blood alone.

The library was prepared using multiplex PCR. Instrument on record: Illumina HiSeq 4000. CDR3 regions were amplified by Arm-PCR with iRepertoire HTBI primers to construct TCR beta libraries. Gel purification was performed on PCR products prior to sequencing. In the original analysis: Gene usage analysis of CDR3 amino acid clonotypes relied on the roughly 58 TRBV and 14 TRBJ segments identified across samples. COPE and FqMerger were used to merge the filtered high-quality paired reads into contigs. BLAST was used to align contigs to IMGT TRBV, TRBD and TRBJ reference genes, and CDR3 was defined according to IMGT. Any clonotype with a frequency above 0.1% was classified as a highly expanded clone. Shannon entropy was used to measure repertoire diversity, and the Gini coefficient was used to measure V-J evenness. Clonotypes shared by more than one individual were considered public. Starting from the raw public reads, TCRdb applied fastp trimming at Q25, assembled clones with MiXCR and retained in-frame beta chains. Every CDR3 protein is listed once, alongside the most common genes and DNA of its rows. The V and J calls and clone size come from TCRdb's table, not from the authors' own analysis. The sample yields about 470,000 distinct CDR3 sequences; around 21% were counted once. Jointly, the top ten make up less than 9% of the sample.

There are a few counts of this clonotype. This clone's antigen is unknown. No much larger clone exists at a distance of one base, and base qualities are not known. The sample's time point label, decoded: persistent/refractory GD, antithyroid drugs over 5 years with positive TRAb. RNA was extracted from PBMCs in TRIzol for both TCR sequencing and RNA sequencing. The diagnosis of Graves' disease was made according to American Thyroid Association guidelines. Patients for the study were recruited at an endocrinology department in Xi'an, China. From each patient, about 9.7 milliliters of peripheral blood was collected into an EDTA anticoagulant tube. PBMCs were isolated by Ficoll Paque Plus density gradient separation without further T cell sorting. An Agilent 2100 Bioanalyzer and agarose gel were used to check RNA quality, while a NanoDrop 2000 measured RNA concentration. The input for sequencing was peripheral blood mononuclear cells (PBMCs), taken when the disease was refractory, from a patient treated with antithyroid drugs. The source of this sequence is a female donor with Graves disease.

The sequenced DNA is TGTGCCAGCAGCGTAGGTGGAGGGGAGAATCAGCCCCAGCATTTT. This yields the protein CASSVGGGENQPQHF. The chain is assembled from TRBV9 and TRBJ1-5; the D gene is possibly TRBD1, with 5 bases matching. The CDR3, from cysteine to phenylalanine, totals 15 residues. Only the CDR3 region is kept as DNA, spanning 45 bases read in frame from base 1. Taken from the germline V gene, the CDR1 and CDR2 loops are SGDLS and YYNGEE. Relative to germline, V is 0 bases shorter and J is 4 bases shorter, with 11 bases between their ends.